The rows below give T cell receptor beta chains drawn from one sample of a study of T cells in Graves' hyperthyroidism and ophthalmopathy. TCRdb redid the calling of the multiplex PCR reads with MiXCR, one entry per CDR3 protein. The sample lists approximately 430,000 distinct CDR3 sequences, about 14% seen once, with less than 15% in the top ten. Sequencing was carried out using blood. These TCRs come from a man aged 18 to 29 with Graves' ophthalmopathy. Both conserved end residues are part of each CDR3.

>TRBV11-2|TRBJ2-7
CASSLEFGTIYEQYF
>TRBV3-1|TRBJ1-5
CASSQGGGQNQPQHF
>TRBV4-2|TRBJ2-2
CASSQEALNTGELFF
>TRBV7-3|TRBJ2-6
CASSPAPGSGANVLTF
>TRBV19|TRBJ1-2
CASTPLFHGNYGYTF
>TRBV30|TRBJ2-5
CAWSQTGRAQETQYF
>TRBV2|TRBJ2-3
CASSFPAGATDTQYF
>TRBV12-3/TRBV12-4|TRBJ2-1
CASSNQPYRVLEQFF
>TRBV20-1|TRBJ2-5
CSYGAGVIETQYF
>TRBV5-1|TRBJ1-3
CASSLSAGSSGNTIYF
>TRBV27|TRBJ1-6
CASSSTGIGSPLHF
>TRBV13|TRBJ1-1
CASSLETWGRTEAFF
>TRBV4-2|TRBJ2-7
CASSQVSSGAYEQYF
>TRBV18|TRBJ2-3
CASSPTAGTITDTQYF
>TRBV3-1|TRBJ2-5
CASSQVSSGGQTQYF
>TRBV7-3|TRBJ2-3
CASSFAYTDTQYF
>TRBV12-3/TRBV12-4|TRBJ2-2
CASSFGTGGNTGELFF
>TRBV6-1|TRBJ2-7
CASSGRGGQGYEQYF
>TRBV6-1|TRBJ2-1
CASSAVGTSGTLSSYNEQFF
>TRBV9|TRBJ2-1
CASSVEGGGGGSNEQFF
>TRBV10-2|TRBJ2-1
CASVGPYLLSSYNEQFF
>TRBV20-1|TRBJ1-4
CSASGGANEKLFF
>TRBV7-2|TRBJ2-7
CASSSASSQLSYEQYF
>TRBV6-2/TRBV6-3|TRBJ2-1
CASSPAGPSSYNEQFF